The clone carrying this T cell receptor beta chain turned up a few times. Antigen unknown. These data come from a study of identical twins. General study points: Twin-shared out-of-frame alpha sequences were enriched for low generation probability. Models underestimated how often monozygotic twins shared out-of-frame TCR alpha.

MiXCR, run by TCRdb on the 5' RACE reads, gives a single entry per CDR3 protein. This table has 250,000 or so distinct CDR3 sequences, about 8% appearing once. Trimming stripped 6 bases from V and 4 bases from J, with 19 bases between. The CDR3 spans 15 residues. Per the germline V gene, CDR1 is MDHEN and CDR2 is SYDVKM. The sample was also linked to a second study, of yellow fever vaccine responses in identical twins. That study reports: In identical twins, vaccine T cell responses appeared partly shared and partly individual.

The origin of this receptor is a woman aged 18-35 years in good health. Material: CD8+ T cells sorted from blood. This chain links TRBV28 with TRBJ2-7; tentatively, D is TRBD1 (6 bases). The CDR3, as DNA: TGTGCCAGCAGCACTTACACCGGGACATTATACGAGCAGTACTTC. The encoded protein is CASSTYTGTLYEQYF. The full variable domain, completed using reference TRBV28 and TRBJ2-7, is DVKVTQSSRYLVKRTGEKVFLECVQDMDHENMFWYRQDPGLGLRLIYFSYDVKMKEKGDIPEGYSVSREKKERFSLILESASTNQTSMYLCASSTYTGTLYEQYFGPGTRLTVT.